These 21 T cell receptor beta chains originate from one sample sequenced in a study of blood T cell repertoires in COVID-19. Method: immunoSEQ multiplex PCR; TCRdb's copy keeps in-frame clones and lacks some. This table has 87,000 or so clones, less than 95% appearing once. The specimen sequenced was peripheral blood. The receptors derive from a man between 18 and 29 years old with COVID-19, enrolled during active disease.

This chain joins TRBV9 and TRBJ2-6; D is perhaps TRBD1 (5 bases). CDR3 length: 17 residues. V was shortened by 4 bases and J by 0 bases, with 14 bases between the two germline ends. Looked up from germline, CDR1 is SGDLS and CDR2 is YYNGEE. The DNA of the CDR3 is TGTGCCAGCAGCAATGGACACCGCATCTCTGGGGCCAACGTCCTGACTTTC. It specifies CASSNGHRISGANVLTF.

V gene TRBV28 combines with J gene TRBJ1-2; 7 bases fit TRBD1. The CDR3 length is 16 residues. V was clipped by 1 base and J by 0 bases; unmatched bases: 5. Germline CDR1 MDHEN, CDR2 SYDVKM. The CDR3: CASSLLGTASNYGYTF. Here the CDR3 DNA reads TGTGCCAGCAGTTTATTAGGGACAGCGTCTAACTATGGCTACACCTTC.

This clone was seen a single time. CDR3: CAWSVSQANEQYF. CDR3 DNA sequence: TGTGCCTGGAGTGTGTCGCAGGCTAACGAGCAGTACTTC. The J gene is TRBJ2-7, the V gene TRBV30; D is ambiguous. The CDR3 is made up of 13 amino acids. V was trimmed by 0 bases and J by 5 bases, leaving 11 bases between them. Looked up from germline, CDR1 is GTSNPN and CDR2 is SVGIG (reference sequence).

The chain combines TRBV13 with TRBJ2-6; possible D gene TRBD1, 6 bases. The germline gives CDR1 PRHDT, CDR2 FYEKMQ (reference sequence). The CDR3 runs 16 residues. Between the trimmed V and J ends, which lost 4 bases and 0 bases, there was a span of 10 bases. The CDR3 reads CASSSPGASGANVLTF. CDR3 in DNA: TGTGCCAGCAGCTCACCAGGGGCCTCTGGGGCCAACGTCCTGACTTTC.

The rearrangement links TRBV2 to TRBJ1-5; TRBD1 matches at 12 bases. Germline V gene sequence: CDR1 SNHLY, CDR2 FYNNEI. The V gene end was trimmed by 5 bases and the J gene end by 5 bases; junction bases not matched to a gene: 7. This CDR3 is built from 16 residues. CDR3 DNA: TGTGCCAGCAGTCCACCGGGACAGGGGGCATATCAGCCCCAGCATTTT. It encodes CASSPPGQGAYQPQHF.

In its sample, this clone was seen once. The chain carries TRBV11-1 and TRBJ2-2, with a weak D call TRBD2 (7 bases). Trimming shortened V by 5 bases and J by 5 bases, and 15 bases separated the two germline ends. The V gene's germline CDR1 is SGHAT and CDR2 FQDESV (reference sequence). The CDR3 consists of 15 residues. The CDR3 DNA follows: TGTGCCAGCAGCCGCCGGGGAGGGGGTACCGGGGAGCTGTTTTTT. Its protein is CASSRRGGGTGELFF. Looking up the rest from reference TRBV11-1 and TRBJ2-2 gives the full variable domain: EAEVAQSPRYKITEKSQAVAFWCDPISGHATLYWYRQILGQGPELLVQFQDESVVDDSQLPKDRFSAERLKGVDSTLKIQPAELGDSAMYLCASSRRGGGTGELFFGEGSRLTVL.

The V gene is TRBV4-3, the J gene TRBJ1-3; D unresolved. Trimming pared 4 bases from V and 10 bases from J, leaving 11 bases between. The germline V gene encodes CDR1 LGHNA and CDR2 YSLEER. CDR3 length: 12 amino acids. The CDR3 loop reads CASSRSGRTIYF. CDR3 coding DNA: TGCGCCAGCAGCCGCTCCGGGAGGACCATATATTTT.

This clone has only a few counts. The chain employs TRBV1 and TRBJ2-1; the table calls TRBD1, which could not be checked here. TRBV1 is flagged as a pseudogene. The length of the CDR3 is 18 residues. The DNA of the CDR3 is TGCACCAGCAGCCCGGGATATATTACGCAGGGGCCGGACAATGAGCAGTTCTTC. This gives the protein CTSSPGYITQGPDNEQFF.

V usage is TRBV12-5 and J usage is TRBJ2-1; D is perhaps TRBD2 (6 bases). V was shortened by 0 bases and J by 0 bases, with 6 bases between the two germline ends. Germline V gives CDR1 LGHNT, CDR2 FRNRAP. The CDR3 has 15 residues. The CDR3 nucleotides read TGTGCTAGTGGTTTGGTGACTAGCTCCTACAATGAGCAGTTCTTC. This sequence encodes CASGLVTSSYNEQFF. Variable domain in full (rest from reference TRBV12-5 and TRBJ2-1): DARVTQTPRHKVTEMGQEVTMRCQPILGHNTVFWYRQTMMQGLELLAYFRNRAPLDDSGMPKDRFSAEMPDATLATLKIQPSEPRDSAVYFCASGLVTSSYNEQFFGPGTRLTVL.

The V call is TRBV3-1 (or the pseudogene TRBV3-2), the J call TRBJ2-1; D perhaps matches TRBD2 (7 bases). Germline CDR1 LGHDT, CDR2 YNNKEL (reference sequence). The CDR3 is 16 residues long. Between the trimmed V and J ends, which lost 1 base and 4 bases, there was a span of 14 bases. The CDR3 DNA is TGTGCCAGCAGCCAAGTCGGGGGGACACCTTACAATGAGCAGTTCTTC. Translation gives CASSQVGGTPYNEQFF.

The V gene is TRBV28, the J gene TRBJ2-1; 7 nucleotides line up with TRBD2. This CDR3 comprises 13 residues. With V trimmed by 10 bases and J by 8 bases, 11 bases remained unmatched. Germline V gene sequence: CDR1 MDHEN, CDR2 SYDVKM. CDR3 amino acids: CATEGGPRDEQFF. CDR3 coding DNA: TGTGCCACCGAGGGAGGGCCCAGAGATGAGCAGTTCTTC.

The chain employs TRBV7-9 and TRBJ2-7; D unresolved. Germline V gene data show CDR1 as SEHNR and CDR2 as FQNEAQ (reference sequence). CDR3 length: 12 amino acids. V was pared by 5 bases and J by 4 bases, with 9 bases between. As DNA, the CDR3 is TGTGCCAGCAGCCCAACAGCTTACGAGCAGTACTTC. It yields the protein CASSPTAYEQYF.

The CDR3 reads CASSFVGAGFNEQFF. The CDR3 DNA reads TGTGCCAGCAGCTTCGTAGGAGCGGGCTTCAATGAGCAGTTCTTC. The chain joins TRBV11-3 to TRBJ2-1; tentative D call: TRBD2 (6 bases). The CDR3 loop spans 15 amino acids. Trimming took off 3 bases at V and 6 bases at J, with 15 bases between the two ends. Germline values: CDR1 SGHNT, CDR2 YENEEA. Based on the CDR3 plus reference TRBV11-3 and TRBJ2-1, the full variable domain is EAGVVQSPRYKIIEKKQPVAFWCNPISGHNTLYWYLQNLGQGPELLIRYENEEAVDDSQLPKDRFSAERLKGVDSTLKIQPAELGDSAVYLCASSFVGAGFNEQFFGPGTRLTVL.

This clone was counted once. CDR3 amino acids: CASSPLGGQETQYF. The CDR3 region has the DNA TGCGCCAGCAGCCCGTTAGGGGGCCAAGAGACCCAGTACTTC. This chain joins TRBV5-1 and TRBJ2-5; TRBD1 might be the D (6 bases). The CDR3 has 14 amino acids. Per the germline V gene, CDR1 is SGHRS and CDR2 is YFSETQ. Trimming cost V 4 bases and J 1 base, with 11 bases left between them.

This chain links TRBV18 with TRBJ2-7; 9 nucleotides align to TRBD1. Losses at the gene ends were 4 bases for V and 1 base for J; bases not matched to a gene: 5. The CDR3 consists of 15 residues. From germline, CDR1 is KGHSH and CDR2 LQKENI. In nucleotides, the CDR3 is TGTGCCAGCTCACTAGGACAGGGGTCATCCTACGAGCAGTACTTC. Translated, it gives CASSLGQGSSYEQYF.

V is TRBV28 and J is TRBJ2-3; 7 bases are shared with TRBD1. Trimming cost V 8 bases and J 4 bases; bases outside gene matches: 15. The CDR3 spans 16 residues. Per germline, CDR1 MDHEN and CDR2 SYDVKM. The CDR3 sequence: CASSRARRDRADTQYF. The CDR3 DNA is TGTGCCAGCTCCAGGGCCCGGAGAGACAGGGCAGATACGCAGTATTTT.

This CDR3 is CASSLPLGQGGTEAFF. DNA for the CDR3: TGTGCCAGCAGCCTTCCCTTAGGACAGGGGGGCACTGAAGCTTTCTTT. This chain connects TRBV5-4 to TRBJ1-1; 10 bases are a match to TRBD1. The germline CDR1 and CDR2 sequences are SGHNT and YYREEE (reference sequence). V trimming: 4 bases; J trimming: 4 bases; junction bases outside the gene matches: 10. The CDR3 is 16 residues long. The entire variable domain, with the rest obtained from reference TRBV5-4 and TRBJ1-1, is as follows: ETGVTQSPTHLIKTRGQQVTLRCSSQSGHNTVSWYQQALGQGPQFIFQYYREEENGRGNFPPRFSGLQFPNYSSELNVNALELDDSALYLCASSLPLGQGGTEAFFGQGTRLTVV.

The chain has TRBV11-2 and TRBJ1-2; possibly TRBD1 for D (5 bases). Per the germline V gene, CDR1 is SGHAT and CDR2 is FQNNGV. V was pared by 5 bases and J by 8 bases, with 15 bases between. The length of the CDR3 is 13 residues. CDR3 DNA: TGTGCCAGCAGCCGCCAGGGATCCCTCGGCTACACCTTC. Translation: CASSRQGSLGYTF.

The CDR3 DNA reads as TGTGCCAGCAGCCATCTCGGGGCTTTCTTT. Its translation is CASSHLGAFF. The V and J genes are TRBV3-1 (or the pseudogene TRBV3-2) and TRBJ1-1; D unclear. V lost 3 bases, J lost 11 bases, and 7 bases lay in between. This CDR3 contains 10 residues. Looked up from germline, CDR1 is LGHDT and CDR2 is YNNKEL (reference sequence).

The chain uses TRBV6-2 or TRBV6-3 and TRBJ1-2, with TRBD1 identical over 8 bases. From germline, CDR1 is MNHEY and CDR2 SVGEGT. Germline trimming cut 6 bases from V and 2 bases from J; bases unmatched to any gene: 5. This CDR3 is 14 amino acids long. Written as DNA, the CDR3 is TGTGCCAGCAGCGCAACAGGGGGAAACTATGGCTACACCTTC. As protein: CASSATGGNYGYTF.

About this clone: The same CDR3 also results from other DNA sequences found in this sample. The J gene is TRBJ1-1, the V gene TRBV6-2 or TRBV6-3, with D perhaps matching TRBD1 (6 bases). The CDR3 has 14 amino acids. Germline CDR1 is MNHEY and CDR2 is SVGEGT. Trimming stripped 4 bases from V and 5 bases from J, with 14 bases between. The CDR3 coding sequence is TGTGCCAGCAGTTTGGGTCAAGGGGGAACTGAAGCTTTCTTT. This translates into CASSLGQGGTEAFF.